The next 15 T cell receptor beta chains were all read from a single sample in a study of blood T cell repertoires in COVID-19. Sequencing was performed with immunoSEQ multiplex PCR; in TCRdb, only in-frame clones are kept and a portion is missing. The table lists approximately 170,000 clones, approximately 90% of them singletons, with roughly 3.7% in the top ten. Sequencing was performed on peripheral blood. The source of these receptors is a man younger than 35 with active or convalescent COVID-19.

About this clone: At one boundary the junction diverges from the germline segment, which might be a read error. V is TRBV7-7 and J is TRBJ2-3; D might be TRBD2 (6 bases). The CDR3 is 14 residues long. Germline V gene sequence: CDR1 SSHAT, CDR2 FNYEAQ (reference sequence). DNA for the CDR3: TGTGCTAGCAGCCCCCGGGGGATCGGGGATACGCAGTATTTT. Translating gives CASSPRGIGDTQYF.

V and J are TRBV11-2 and TRBJ1-2, with D perhaps TRBD1 (5 bases). Looked up from germline, CDR1 is SGHAT and CDR2 is FQNNGV. V dropped 5 bases and J dropped 7 bases, with 14 bases sitting between them. The CDR3 is made up of 13 amino acids. The CDR3, as DNA: TGTGCCAGCAGCCCGGGGGAGACTAGTGGCTACACCTTC. The encoded protein is CASSPGETSGYTF.

The gene calls are TRBV6-2 or TRBV6-3 and TRBJ2-1; D might be TRBD1 (6 bases). Germline CDR1 reads MNHEY; CDR2 reads SVGEGT. V was cut by 6 bases and J by 3 bases, with 18 bases left in between. The CDR3 contains 16 residues. CDR3 sequence (DNA): TGTGCCAGCAGCTCACCCGCCGGGACATTCTACAATGAGCAGTTCTTC. This codes for CASSSPAGTFYNEQFF.

This clone appeared a single time. The chain has TRBV2 and TRBJ2-3, with TRBD2 identical over 13 bases. There are 16 residues in the CDR3. J was trimmed by 5 bases and V by 6 bases; bases with no gene match: 8. Looked up from germline, CDR1 is SNHLY and CDR2 is FYNNEI. CDR3 nucleotide sequence: TGTGCCAGCAGACGGACTAGCGGGGGACTTAGAGATACGCAGTATTTT. This gives the protein CASRRTSGGLRDTQYF.

The chain couples TRBV4-1 to TRBJ1-1; no firm D call. The V and J ends lost 5 bases and 0 bases respectively, with 16 bases between them. Germline values: CDR1 MGHRA, CDR2 YSYEKL. There are 16 residues in the CDR3. The CDR3, as DNA: TGCGCCAGCAGCAATGACCCGTGGACTATGAACACTGAAGCTTTCTTT. It encodes CASSNDPWTMNTEAFF.

The chain couples TRBV7-3 to TRBJ1-6; tentatively, D is TRBD1 (5 bases). The CDR3 contains 15 residues. V dropped 1 base and J dropped 10 bases, with 14 bases sitting between them. Germline V lookup: CDR1 SGHTA, CDR2 FQGTGA. This CDR3 is CASSLRGLGASPLHF. The DNA of the CDR3 is TGTGCCAGCAGCTTAAGGGGTCTAGGGGCCTCACCCCTCCACTTT. Complete variable domain (other parts from reference TRBV7-3 and TRBJ1-6): GAGVSQTPSNKVTEKGKYVELRCDPISGHTALYWYRQSLGQGPEFLIYFQGTGAADDSGLPNDRFFAVRPEGSVSTLKIQRTERGDSAVYLCASSLRGLGASPLHFGNGTRLTVT.

This clone was recorded a few times. This chain links TRBV4-1 with TRBJ2-7; TRBD1 matches 7 bases. CDR3 size: 13 residues. CDR1 MGHRA and CDR2 YSYEKL come from the germline V gene. Germline trimming cut 3 bases from V and 3 bases from J; bases unmatched to any gene: 2. CDR3 in amino acids: CASSHRDSYEQYF. The CDR3 DNA reads TGCGCCAGCAGCCATCGGGACAGCTACGAGCAGTACTTC.

The chain is built from TRBV20-1 and TRBJ1-1; the match to TRBD1 covers 8 bases. The length of the CDR3 is 13 residues. CDR1 is DFQATT, CDR2 SNEGSKA, per germline (reference sequence). The V segment lost 5 bases and the J segment 2 bases; nucleotides outside the gene matches: 4. In DNA, the CDR3 is TGCAGTGCTGGTGGACAGGGCAACACTGAAGCTTTCTTT. Amino acid sequence: CSAGGQGNTEAFF.

The chain has TRBV19 and TRBJ1-1, with D perhaps TRBD1 (5 bases). This CDR3 has 15 residues. CDR1 and CDR2 (germline): LNHDA, SQIVND (reference sequence). Trimming pared 2 bases from V and 1 base from J, leaving 11 bases between. The CDR3 DNA reads TGTGCCAGTAGTATATCGCCAACAGGGAACACTGAAGCTTTCTTT. It is translated as CASSISPTGNTEAFF.

The chain is built from TRBV7-6 and TRBJ1-5; no firm D call. With 1 base removed from V and 2 bases from J, the gap between germline ends came to 9 bases. CDR3 length: 15 amino acids. Per germline, CDR1 SGHVS and CDR2 FNYEAQ. The CDR3 loop is CASSLDGGGNQPQHF. Written as DNA, the CDR3 is TGTGCCAGCAGCTTAGATGGCGGGGGCAATCAGCCCCAGCATTTT.

V usage is TRBV7-6 and J usage is TRBJ1-2; no clear D gene. This CDR3 region has 13 residues. Per the germline V gene, CDR1 is SGHVS and CDR2 is FNYEAQ. Deletions cut 4 bases from V and 2 bases from J, with 8 bases between. CDR3 in amino acids: CASSSGPNYGYTF. The CDR3 coding sequence is TGTGCCAGCAGCTCGGGTCCCAACTATGGCTACACCTTC.

The chain uses TRBV30 and TRBJ1-6; 8 nucleotides agree with TRBD1. Per the germline V gene, CDR1 is GTSNPN and CDR2 is SVGIG (reference sequence). With 1 base clipped from V and 9 bases from J, the junction kept 11 bases outside the gene matches. CDR3 size: 16 residues. The CDR3 reads CAWSELRRGQGSPLHF. CDR3 DNA sequence: TGTGCCTGGAGTGAGTTGCGCAGGGGGCAAGGTTCACCCCTCCACTTT.

The chain is built from TRBV20-1 and TRBJ1-1; D gene uncertain. Germline CDR1 reads DFQATT; CDR2 reads SNEGSKA (reference sequence). V was cut by 5 bases and J by 0 bases, with 4 bases left in between. The CDR3 loop spans 11 amino acids. CDR3 region: CSALVNTEAFF. DNA for the CDR3: TGCAGTGCTTTAGTGAACACTGAAGCTTTCTTT.

The sample holds one count of this clone. The CDR3 coding sequence is TGTGCCAGCAGTTACGGACAGGCCGATCAGCCCCAGCATTTT. Its translation: CASSYGQADQPQHF. V usage is TRBV6-2 or TRBV6-3 and J usage is TRBJ1-5; TRBD1 agrees at 7 bases. The CDR3 covers 14 residues. V dropped 2 bases and J dropped 5; count of bases not matched to a gene: 3. Germline CDR1 reads MNHEY; CDR2 reads SVGEGT.

V usage is TRBV11-2 and J usage is TRBJ2-7; unclear D gene. Per germline, CDR1 SGHAT and CDR2 FQNNGV. The V end lost 3 bases, the J end lost 0 bases, and 12 bases lay between the germline ends. CDR3 length: 15 residues. The CDR3 spells CASSFSVRSSYEQYF. The DNA of the CDR3 is TGTGCCAGCAGCTTCAGTGTCCGGAGCTCCTACGAGCAGTACTTC. Using reference TRBV11-2 and TRBJ2-7 for the parts outside the CDR3, the full variable domain is EAGVAQSPRYKIIEKRQSVAFWCNPISGHATLYWYQQILGQGPKLLIQFQNNGVVDDSQLPKDRFSAERLKGVDSTLKIQPAKLEDSAVYLCASSFSVRSSYEQYFGPGTRLTVT.